The 10 T cell receptor beta chains below were found in one sample sequenced in a study of blood T cell repertoires in COVID-19. TCRdb keeps only in-frame clones here, not all; method: immunoSEQ multiplex PCR. In the table there are roughly 100,000 clones, over 75% of which are singletons. The sequencing sample was made of peripheral blood. These receptors originate from a man over 45 with acute or convalescent COVID-19.

This chain connects TRBV30 to TRBJ2-3; D unclear. Deletions cut 0 bases from V and 8 bases from J, with 3 bases between. CDR1 and CDR2 from the germline V gene are GTSNPN and SVGIG (reference sequence). The CDR3 covers 10 residues. The CDR3 nucleotides read TGTGCCTGGAGTGTTAGTACGCAGTATTTT. Amino acid sequence: CAWSVSTQYF.

In this sample, this clone turned up a few times. The genes are TRBV7-9 and TRBJ1-6; D unresolved. In germline, CDR1 is SEHNR, CDR2 FQNEAQ (reference sequence). The CDR3 totals 12 residues. The V gene lost 5 bases and the J gene lost 5 bases, with 4 bases spanning the gap. The CDR3 here is CASSPNNSPLHF. CDR3 bases: TGTGCCAGCAGCCCCAATAATTCACCCCTCCACTTT.

V gene TRBV5-8 combines with J gene TRBJ2-2, with a tentative D call TRBD1 (6 bases). There are 18 residues in the CDR3. The germline V gene encodes CDR1 SGHTS and CDR2 YDEGEE. Deletions cut 1 base from V and 0 bases from J, with 16 bases between. In DNA form, the CDR3 reads TGTGCCAGCAGCTTGCGGGCAGGGGCCATTTCGAACACCGGGGAGCTGTTTTTT. This gives the protein CASSLRAGAISNTGELFF. Based on the CDR3 plus reference TRBV5-8 and TRBJ2-2, the full variable domain is EAGVTQSPTHLIKTRGQQATLRCSPISGHTSVYWYQQALGLGLQFLLWYDEGEERNRGNFPPRFSGRQFPNYSSELNVNALELEDSALYLCASSLRAGAISNTGELFFGEGSRLTVL.

The chain recombines TRBV28 with TRBJ1-5; D is unclear. CDR3 length equals 15 residues. Between the trimmed V and J ends, which lost 0 bases and 5 bases, there was a span of 11 bases. Germline values: CDR1 MDHEN, CDR2 SYDVKM. The CDR3 spells CASSLWSGFDQPQHF. The CDR3 DNA follows: TGTGCCAGCAGTTTATGGTCCGGGTTCGATCAGCCCCAGCATTTT.

V is TRBV5-4 and J is TRBJ1-2; weak D call: TRBD1 (6 bases). V lost 4 bases, J lost 4 bases, and 14 bases lay in between. Looked up from germline, CDR1 is SGHNT and CDR2 is YYREEE (reference sequence). The CDR3 sequence is 14 residues long. The CDR3 DNA follows: TGTGCCAGCAGCGGGGGGGGGCTCCTCTATGGCTACACCTTC. Translating gives CASSGGGLLYGYTF. Using reference TRBV5-4 and TRBJ1-2 for the parts outside the CDR3, the full variable domain is ETGVTQSPTHLIKTRGQQVTLRCSSQSGHNTVSWYQQALGQGPQFIFQYYREEENGRGNFPPRFSGLQFPNYSSELNVNALELDDSALYLCASSGGGLLYGYTFGSGTRLTVV.

The chain's CDR3 is CASSLPNLRTSGEYNEQFF. The CDR3, as DNA: TGTGCCAGCAGTTTACCTAACCTACGGACTAGCGGGGAATACAATGAGCAGTTCTTC. The chain uses TRBV28 and TRBJ2-1; 12 bases match TRBD2. Trimming at V came to 2 bases and at J to 4 bases, leaving 12 bases not matched to a gene. There are 19 residues in the CDR3. Germline lookup yields CDR1 MDHEN and CDR2 SYDVKM.

The V call is TRBV4-1, the J call TRBJ1-5; 10 bases are a match to TRBD1. The germline CDR1 and CDR2 sequences are MGHRA and YSYEKL. The CDR3 runs to 15 residues. With 0 bases clipped from V and 7 bases from J, the junction kept 3 bases outside the gene matches. CDR3 protein: CASSQEGTGEQPQHF. CDR3 in DNA: TGCGCCAGCAGCCAAGAGGGGACAGGGGAGCAGCCCCAGCATTTT.

The chain carries TRBV18 and TRBJ2-3, with 13 bases lining up with TRBD2. Trimming took 3 bases from V and 2 from J; bases not matched to a gene: 8. This CDR3 has 18 amino acids. Germline V lookup: CDR1 KGHSH, CDR2 LQKENI. The CDR3 is CASSPARLAGGVTDTQYF. The DNA of the CDR3 is TGTGCCAGCTCACCCGCAAGACTAGCGGGAGGCGTCACAGATACGCAGTATTTT.

The V and J genes are TRBV7-6 and TRBJ2-5; TRBD2 aligns across 14 bases. Looked up from germline, CDR1 is SGHVS and CDR2 is FNYEAQ. The CDR3 has 16 residues. Trimming at V came to 3 bases and at J to 1 base, leaving 1 base not matched to a gene. The CDR3 protein is CASSFGLAGGQETQYF. In DNA, the CDR3 is TGTGCCAGCAGCTTCGGACTAGCGGGGGGCCAAGAGACCCAGTACTTC.

This clone was counted once. This chain connects TRBV14 to TRBJ1-1; the match to TRBD1 covers 7 bases. Germline values: CDR1 SGHDN, CDR2 FVKESK. This CDR3 has 13 amino acids. The J segment lost 7 bases and the V segment lost 4 bases, leaving 6 bases of the junction unmatched. The CDR3 is CASSLSDRVEAFF. CDR3 nucleotides: TGTGCCAGCAGCCTATCAGACAGGGTTGAAGCTTTCTTT. The entire variable domain, with the rest obtained from reference TRBV14 and TRBJ1-1, is as follows: EAGVTQFPSHSVIEKGQTVTLRCDPISGHDNLYWYRRVMGKEIKFLLHFVKESKQDESGMPNNRFLAERTGGTYSTLKVQPAELEDSGVYFCASSLSDRVEAFFGQGTRLTVV.